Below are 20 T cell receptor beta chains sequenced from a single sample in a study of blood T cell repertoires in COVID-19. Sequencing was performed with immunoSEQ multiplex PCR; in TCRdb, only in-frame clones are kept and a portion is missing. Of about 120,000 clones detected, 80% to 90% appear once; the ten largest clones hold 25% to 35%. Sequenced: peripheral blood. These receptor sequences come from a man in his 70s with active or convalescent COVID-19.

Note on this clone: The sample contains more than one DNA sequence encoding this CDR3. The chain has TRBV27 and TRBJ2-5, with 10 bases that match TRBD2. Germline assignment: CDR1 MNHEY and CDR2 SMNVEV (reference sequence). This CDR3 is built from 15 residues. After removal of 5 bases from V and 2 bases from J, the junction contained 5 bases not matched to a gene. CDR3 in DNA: TGTGCCAGCAGTCCTCGGACTAGCGGACAAGAGACCCAGTACTTC. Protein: CASSPRTSGQETQYF.

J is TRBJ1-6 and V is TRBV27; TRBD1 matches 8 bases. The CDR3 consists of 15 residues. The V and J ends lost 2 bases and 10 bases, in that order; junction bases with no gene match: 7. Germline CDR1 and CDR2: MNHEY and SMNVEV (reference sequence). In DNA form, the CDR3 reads TGTGCCAGCAGTTTAGGGCAGGGGGCTTGGTCACCCCTCCACTTT. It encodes CASSLGQGAWSPLHF.

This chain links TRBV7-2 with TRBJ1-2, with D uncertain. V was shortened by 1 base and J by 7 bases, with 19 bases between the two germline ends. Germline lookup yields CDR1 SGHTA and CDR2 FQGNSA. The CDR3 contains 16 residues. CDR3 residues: CASSLGWQILGGGYTF. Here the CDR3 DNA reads TGTGCCAGCAGCTTAGGGTGGCAGATACTTGGCGGTGGCTACACCTTC.

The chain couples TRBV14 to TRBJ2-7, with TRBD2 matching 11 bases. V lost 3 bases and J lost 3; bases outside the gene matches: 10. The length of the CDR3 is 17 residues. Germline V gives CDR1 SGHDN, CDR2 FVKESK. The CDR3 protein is CASSHPINGLAGYEQYF. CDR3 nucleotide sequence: TGTGCCAGCAGCCATCCGATCAATGGACTAGCGGGCTACGAGCAGTACTTC.

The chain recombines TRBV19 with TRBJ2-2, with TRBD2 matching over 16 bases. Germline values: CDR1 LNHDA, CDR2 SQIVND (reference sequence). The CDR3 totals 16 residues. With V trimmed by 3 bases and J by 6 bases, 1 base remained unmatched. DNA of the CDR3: TGTGCCAGTAGTATGGGACTAGCGGGAGGGCCCGGGGAGCTGTTTTTT. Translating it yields CASSMGLAGGPGELFF.

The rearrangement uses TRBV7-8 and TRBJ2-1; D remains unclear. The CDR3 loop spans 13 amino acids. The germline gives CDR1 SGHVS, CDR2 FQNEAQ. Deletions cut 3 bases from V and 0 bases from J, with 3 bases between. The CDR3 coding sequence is TGTGCCAGCAGCTTTAGCTCCTACAATGAGCAGTTCTTC. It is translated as CASSFSSYNEQFF.

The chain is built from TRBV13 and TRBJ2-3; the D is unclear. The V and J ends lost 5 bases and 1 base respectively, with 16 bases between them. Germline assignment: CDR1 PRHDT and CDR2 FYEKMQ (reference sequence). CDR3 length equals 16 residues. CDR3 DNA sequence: TGTGCCAGCAGCCCGAGCCTAGGCCACGGCACAGATACGCAGTATTTT. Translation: CASSPSLGHGTDTQYF.

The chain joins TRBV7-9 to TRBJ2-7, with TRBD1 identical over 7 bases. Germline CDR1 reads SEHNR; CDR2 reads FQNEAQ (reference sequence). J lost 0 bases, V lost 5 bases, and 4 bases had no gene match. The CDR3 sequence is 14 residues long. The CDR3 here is CASSVRDSSYEQYF. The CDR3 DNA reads TGTGCCAGCAGCGTCCGGGACAGCTCCTACGAGCAGTACTTC.

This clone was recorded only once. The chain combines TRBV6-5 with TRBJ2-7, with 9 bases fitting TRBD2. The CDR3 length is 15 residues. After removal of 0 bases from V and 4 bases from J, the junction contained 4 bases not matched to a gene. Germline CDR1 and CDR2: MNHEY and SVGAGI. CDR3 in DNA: TGTGCCAGCAGTTACTCGAAGACTAGCGGTTACGAGCAGTACTTC. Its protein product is CASSYSKTSGYEQYF.

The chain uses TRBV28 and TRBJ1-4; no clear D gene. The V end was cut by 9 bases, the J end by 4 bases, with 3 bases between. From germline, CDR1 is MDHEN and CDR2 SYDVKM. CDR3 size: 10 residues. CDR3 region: CASYNEKLFF. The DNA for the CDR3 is TGTGCCAGTTATAATGAAAAACTGTTTTTT.

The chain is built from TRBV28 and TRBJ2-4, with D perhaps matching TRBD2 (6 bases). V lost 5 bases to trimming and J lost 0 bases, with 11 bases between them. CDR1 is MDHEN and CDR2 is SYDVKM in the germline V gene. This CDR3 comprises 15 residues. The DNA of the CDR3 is TGTGCCAGCAGTATTAGCGGTATAGCCAAAAACATTCAGTACTTC. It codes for CASSISGIAKNIQYF.

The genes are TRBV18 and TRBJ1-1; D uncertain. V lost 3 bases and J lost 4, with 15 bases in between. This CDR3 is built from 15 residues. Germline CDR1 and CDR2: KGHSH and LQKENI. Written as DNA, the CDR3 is TGTGCCAGCTCACCGGGAGGGTTAAGGACCACTGAAGCTTTCTTT. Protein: CASSPGGLRTTEAFF.

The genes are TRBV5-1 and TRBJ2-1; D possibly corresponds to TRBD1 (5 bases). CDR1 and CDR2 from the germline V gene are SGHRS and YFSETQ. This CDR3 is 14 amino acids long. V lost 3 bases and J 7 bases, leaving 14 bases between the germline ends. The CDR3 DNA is TGCGCCAGCAGCTCCAGCAAGGGGTGGAATGAGCAGTTCTTC. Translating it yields CASSSSKGWNEQFF.

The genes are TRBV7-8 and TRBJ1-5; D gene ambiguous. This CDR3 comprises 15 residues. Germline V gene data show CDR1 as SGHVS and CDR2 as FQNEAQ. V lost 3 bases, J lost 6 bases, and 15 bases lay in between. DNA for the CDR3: TGTGCCAGCAGCTTCACCCACGGTGGCGGTCAGCCCCAGCATTTT. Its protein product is CASSFTHGGGQPQHF.

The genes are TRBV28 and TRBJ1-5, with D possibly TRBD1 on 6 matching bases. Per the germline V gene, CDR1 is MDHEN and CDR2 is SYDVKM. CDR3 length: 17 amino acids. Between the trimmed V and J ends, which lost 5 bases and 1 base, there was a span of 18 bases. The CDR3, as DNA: TGTGCCAGCAGTAAATCGCAGGGGTCCGGCAGCAATCAGCCCCAGCATTTT. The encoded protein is CASSKSQGSGSNQPQHF.

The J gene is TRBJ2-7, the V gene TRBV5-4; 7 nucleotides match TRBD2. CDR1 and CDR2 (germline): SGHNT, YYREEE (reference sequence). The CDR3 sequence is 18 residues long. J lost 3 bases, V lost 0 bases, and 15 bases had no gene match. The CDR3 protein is CASSLVFVAGAKDYEQYF. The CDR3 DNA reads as TGTGCCAGCAGCTTGGTCTTCGTGGCGGGAGCTAAGGACTACGAGCAGTACTTC.

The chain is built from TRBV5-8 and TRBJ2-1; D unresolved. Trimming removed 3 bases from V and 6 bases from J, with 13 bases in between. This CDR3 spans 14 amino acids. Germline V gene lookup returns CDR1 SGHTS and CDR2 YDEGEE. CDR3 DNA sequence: TGTGCCAGCAGCTCGTATGGTCCTACCAATGAGCAGTTCTTC. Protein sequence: CASSSYGPTNEQFF.

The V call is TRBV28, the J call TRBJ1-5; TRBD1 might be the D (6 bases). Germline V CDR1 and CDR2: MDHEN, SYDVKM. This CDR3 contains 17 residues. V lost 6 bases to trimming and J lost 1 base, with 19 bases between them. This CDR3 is CASREFRDTQSNQPQHF. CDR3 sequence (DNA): TGTGCCAGCAGGGAATTCCGGGACACTCAGAGCAATCAGCCCCAGCATTTT.

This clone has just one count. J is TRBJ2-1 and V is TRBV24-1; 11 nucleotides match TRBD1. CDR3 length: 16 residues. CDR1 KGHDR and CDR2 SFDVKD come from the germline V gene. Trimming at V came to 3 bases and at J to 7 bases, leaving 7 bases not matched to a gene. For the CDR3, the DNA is TGTGCCACCAGTGATGCGGGACAGGGGGTTACGAATGAGCAGTTCTTC. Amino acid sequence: CATSDAGQGVTNEQFF.

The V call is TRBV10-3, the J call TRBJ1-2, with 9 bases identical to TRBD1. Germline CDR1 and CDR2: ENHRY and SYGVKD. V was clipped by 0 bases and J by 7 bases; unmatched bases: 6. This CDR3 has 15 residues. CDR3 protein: CAISESGTGLIGYTF. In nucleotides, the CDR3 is TGTGCCATCAGTGAGTCCGGGACAGGGCTTATTGGCTACACCTTC.